The clone carrying this T cell receptor beta chain was counted a few times. The antigen is unknown. The ends were cut back, 6 bases at V and 2 bases at J, with 8 bases in the middle. The germline CDR1 and CDR2 sequences are MGHRA and YSYEKL. The CDR3 loop spans 14 amino acids. The sample originates from a study of response to subunit inactivated influenza vaccine. Study-level results: Authors suggested that a seasonal influenza vaccination recruits few new T cells each time.

TCRdb independently ran MiXCR on the RT-PCR reads; one entry per CDR3 protein. The sample yields roughly 700,000 distinct CDR3 sequences, roughly 13% seen once. The receptor's source is a man aged 50 or older who received an inactivated influenza vaccine. V is TRBV4-1 and J is TRBJ2-6, with D tentatively TRBD2 (5 bases). The source was PBMCs from blood, collected around 15 days before vaccination. The DNA for the CDR3 is TGCGCCAGCAGTCGAGGGACTGGGGCCAACGTCCTGACTTTC. As protein: CASSRGTGANVLTF.